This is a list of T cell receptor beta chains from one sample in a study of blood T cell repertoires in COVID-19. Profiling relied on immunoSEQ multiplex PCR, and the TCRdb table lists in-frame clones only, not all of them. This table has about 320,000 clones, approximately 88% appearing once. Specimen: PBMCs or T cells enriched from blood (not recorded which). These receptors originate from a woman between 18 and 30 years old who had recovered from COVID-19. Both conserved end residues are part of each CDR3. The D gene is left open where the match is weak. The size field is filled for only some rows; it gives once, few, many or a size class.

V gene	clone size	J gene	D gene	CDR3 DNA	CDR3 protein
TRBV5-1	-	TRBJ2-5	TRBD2	TGCGCCAGCAGCGGGGGGACTAGCGGGAGCGGGAACGGTGAGACCCAGTACTTC	CASSGGTSGSGNGETQYF
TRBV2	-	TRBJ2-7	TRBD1	TGTGCCAGCAGCTCGGACAGGGAAATCAACGAGCAGTACTTC	CASSSDREINEQYF
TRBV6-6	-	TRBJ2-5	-	TGTGCCAGCAGTTACCACGGTTCGGAGACCCAGTACTTC	CASSYHGSETQYF
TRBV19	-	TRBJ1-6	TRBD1	TGTGCCAGTAGTATAAGTGACAGGGGAGGTTCACCCCTCCACTTT	CASSISDRGGSPLHF
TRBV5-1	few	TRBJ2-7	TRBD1	TGCGCCAGCAGCGTCACAGGGGGCAGGTCCTACGAGCAGTACTTC	CASSVTGGRSYEQYF
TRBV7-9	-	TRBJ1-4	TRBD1	TGTGCCAGCAGCCCGGGACAGGGGGATGAAAAACTGTTTTTT	CASSPGQGDEKLFF
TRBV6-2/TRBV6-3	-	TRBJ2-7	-	TGTGCCAGCAGTTACTCAAGGGAGGTCGAGCAGTACTTC	CASSYSREVEQYF
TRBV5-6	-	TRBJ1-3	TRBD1	TGTGCCAGCAGCTTGTCGACAGGGGTCGGAAACACCATATATTTT	CASSLSTGVGNTIYF
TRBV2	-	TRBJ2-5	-	TGTGCCAGCAGGGGGGGTGGATCCTCGGAGACCCAGTACTTC	CASRGGGSSETQYF
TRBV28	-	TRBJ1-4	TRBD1	TGTGCCAGCAGTTTATGGGGGACAGGGGGGCGTTGGAGGCTGTTTTTT	CASSLWGTGGRWRLFF
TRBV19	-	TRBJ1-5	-	TGTGCCAGTAGCGCCTCGGGGGGGGCGGGTCAGCCCCAGCATTTT	CASSASGGAGQPQHF